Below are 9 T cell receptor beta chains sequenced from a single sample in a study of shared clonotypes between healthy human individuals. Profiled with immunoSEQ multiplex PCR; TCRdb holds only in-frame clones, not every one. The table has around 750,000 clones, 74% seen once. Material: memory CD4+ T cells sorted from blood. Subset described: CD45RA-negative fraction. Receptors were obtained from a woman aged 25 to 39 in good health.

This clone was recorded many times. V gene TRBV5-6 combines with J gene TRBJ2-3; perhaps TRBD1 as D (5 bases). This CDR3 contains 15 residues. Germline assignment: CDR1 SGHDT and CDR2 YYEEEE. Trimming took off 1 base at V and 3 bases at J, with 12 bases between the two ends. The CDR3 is CASSLNQGVTDTQYF. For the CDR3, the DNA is TGTGCCAGCAGCTTGAACCAGGGCGTAACAGATACGCAGTATTTT. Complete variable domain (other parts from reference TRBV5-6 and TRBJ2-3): DAGVTQSPTHLIKTRGQQVTLRCSPKSGHDTVSWYQQALGQGPQFIFQYYEEEERQRGNFPDRFSGHQFPNYSSELNVNALLLGDSALYLCASSLNQGVTDTQYFGPGTRLTVL.

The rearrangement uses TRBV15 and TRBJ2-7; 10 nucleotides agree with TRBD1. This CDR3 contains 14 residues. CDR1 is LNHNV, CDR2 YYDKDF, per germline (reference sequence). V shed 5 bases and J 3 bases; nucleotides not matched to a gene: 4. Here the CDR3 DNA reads TGTGCCACCAGCCGGGACAGGGGTGTCTACGAGCAGTACTTC. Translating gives CATSRDRGVYEQYF. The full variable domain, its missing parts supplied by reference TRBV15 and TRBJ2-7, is DAMVIQNPRYQVTQFGKPVTLSCSQTLNHNVMYWYQQKSSQAPKLLFHYYDKDFNNEADTPDNFQSRRPNTSFCFLDIRSPGLGDTAMYLCATSRDRGVYEQYFGPGTRLTVT.

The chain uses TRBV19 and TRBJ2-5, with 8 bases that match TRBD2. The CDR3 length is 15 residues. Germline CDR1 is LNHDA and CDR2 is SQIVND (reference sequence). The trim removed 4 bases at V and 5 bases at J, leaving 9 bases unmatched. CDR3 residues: CASSKPGGVGETQYF. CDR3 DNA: TGTGCCAGTAGTAAACCGGGAGGGGTCGGGGAGACCCAGTACTTC.

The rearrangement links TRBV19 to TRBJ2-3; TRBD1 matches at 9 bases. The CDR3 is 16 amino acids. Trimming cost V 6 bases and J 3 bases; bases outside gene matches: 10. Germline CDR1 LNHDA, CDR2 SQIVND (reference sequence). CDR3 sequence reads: CASSLNRDRETDTQYF. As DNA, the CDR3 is TGTGCCAGTAGCCTAAACCGGGACAGGGAGACAGATACGCAGTATTTT.

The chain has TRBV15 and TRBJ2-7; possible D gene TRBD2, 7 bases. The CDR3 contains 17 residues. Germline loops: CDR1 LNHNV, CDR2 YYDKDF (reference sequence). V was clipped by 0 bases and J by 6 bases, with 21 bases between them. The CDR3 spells CATSRDLGGAKGLEQYF. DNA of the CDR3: TGTGCCACCAGCAGAGATCTGGGGGGGGCCAAGGGGCTCGAGCAGTACTTC.

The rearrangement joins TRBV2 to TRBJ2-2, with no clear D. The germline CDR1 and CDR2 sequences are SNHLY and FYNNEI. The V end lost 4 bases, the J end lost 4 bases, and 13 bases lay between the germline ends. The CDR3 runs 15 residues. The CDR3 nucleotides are TGTGCCAGCAGTGTGGAGACGACCTCCACCGGGGAGCTGTTTTTT. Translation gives CASSVETTSTGELFF.

CDR3 DNA sequence: TGTGCCAGCAGTTGGGTCTGGGGGAGCTCCTACAATGAGCAGTTCTTC. Translation gives CASSWVWGSSYNEQFF. The chain is built from TRBV28 and TRBJ2-1; D may match TRBD1 or TRBD2 (5 bases each). CDR3 length equals 16 residues. The V gene's germline CDR1 is MDHEN and CDR2 SYDVKM. V lost 4 bases to trimming and J lost 0 bases, with 13 bases between them.

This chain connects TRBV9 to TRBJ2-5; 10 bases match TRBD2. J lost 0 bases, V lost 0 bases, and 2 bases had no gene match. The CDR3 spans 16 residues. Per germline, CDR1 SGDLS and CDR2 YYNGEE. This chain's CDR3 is CASSVGAGGYQETQYF. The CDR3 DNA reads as TGTGCCAGCAGCGTAGGAGCGGGAGGGTACCAAGAGACCCAGTACTTC.

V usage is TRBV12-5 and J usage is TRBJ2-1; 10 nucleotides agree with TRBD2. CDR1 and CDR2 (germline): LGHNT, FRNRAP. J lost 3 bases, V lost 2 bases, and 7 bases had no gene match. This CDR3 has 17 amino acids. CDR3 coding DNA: TGTGCTAGTGGTTTGCAGCGGGAGGGCCTGGGCTACAATGAGCAGTTCTTC. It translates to CASGLQREGLGYNEQFF.